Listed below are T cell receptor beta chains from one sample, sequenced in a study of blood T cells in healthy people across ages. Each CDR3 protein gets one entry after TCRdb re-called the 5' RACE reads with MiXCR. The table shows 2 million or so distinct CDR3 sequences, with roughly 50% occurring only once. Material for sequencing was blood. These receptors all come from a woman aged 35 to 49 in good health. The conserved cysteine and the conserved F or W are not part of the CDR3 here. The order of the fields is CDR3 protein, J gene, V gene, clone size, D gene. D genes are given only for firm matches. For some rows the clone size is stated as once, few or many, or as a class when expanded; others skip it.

SARETGAANRAF TRBJ1-1 TRBV20-1 . TRBD1
SAREYGRGYEQY TRBJ2-7 TRBV20-1 few .
ASSLARGGQDNEQF TRBJ2-1 TRBV7-9 . TRBD2
ASRTSGGPLNEQF TRBJ2-1 TRBV6-4 . TRBD2
ASSQDRVLNEKLF TRBJ1-4 TRBV4-3 . .
ASSLPRLAGGVNEQF TRBJ2-1 TRBV5-1 few TRBD2
ATSRDPEGSVF TRBJ2-1 TRBV15 . .
ASSQDMGQTYEQY TRBJ2-7 TRBV4-1 . TRBD1
ASSLESRGAQH TRBJ1-5 TRBV12-3/TRBV12-4 . TRBD1
ASRPNLNYGYT TRBJ1-2 TRBV27 . .
ASSLDGADSYEQY TRBJ2-7 TRBV5-1 few .
ASSAGLASQPQH TRBJ1-5 TRBV7-2 . .
ASGTRGRNEQF TRBJ2-1 TRBV19 . .
ASSQGPGRDLAKNIQY TRBJ2-4 TRBV4-3 . .
ASAPPSGEQY TRBJ2-7 TRBV18 . .
SVYTKPTDTQY TRBJ2-3 TRBV29-1 . .
ATSRSDSGYT TRBJ1-2 TRBV15 . .
ASRRRGYDTEAF TRBJ1-1 TRBV27 . TRBD1
ASGLVLRDRVAGYT TRBJ1-2 TRBV12-5 . TRBD1
ASSLDSARETQY TRBJ2-5 TRBV6-2/TRBV6-3 once .
ASNSGTALKETQY TRBJ2-5 TRBV5-1 . .
ANSPTSGGGYEQY . TRBV12-3/TRBV12-4 . TRBD2
VSSLSDRFSYEQY TRBJ2-7 TRBV3-1 . TRBD1
SANGGLLAKNIQY TRBJ2-4 TRBV20-1 . .
ASRHRDLPHAEQF TRBJ2-1 TRBV5-1 few .
ASSANRDRAGHNEQF TRBJ2-1 TRBV7-2 many TRBD1
ASSCSPYYEQY TRBJ2-7 TRBV5-1 . .
SARGPPGQGDGYT TRBJ1-2 TRBV20-1 . TRBD1
ASSVAISTEAF TRBJ1-1 TRBV9 . .
ASSLLAGSNEKLF TRBJ1-4 TRBV27 few .
ASSPGIAAQETQY TRBJ2-5 TRBV5-1 . .
ATSDRGATSGKETQY TRBJ2-5 TRBV24-1 . TRBD2
ASSPTGALGNEQF TRBJ2-1 TRBV12-3/TRBV12-4 . TRBD1
ASSARSIYGYT TRBJ1-2 TRBV14 . .
ASSYTGAYEQY TRBJ2-7 TRBV6-5 many TRBD1
ASSQDGNDRTDTQY TRBJ2-3 TRBV4-3 . .
ASSQGGGVKTQY . TRBV3-1 . TRBD1
ASSQVELYEQY TRBJ2-7 TRBV3-1 . .
ASSQTGTGSTEAF TRBJ1-1 TRBV6-1 . TRBD1
ASSMGQGSQETQY TRBJ2-5 TRBV7-3 . TRBD1
ASSSIFTGLQAEQY TRBJ2-7 TRBV5-5 . .
ASSPAGQGAAGYT TRBJ1-2 TRBV5-1 . TRBD1
ASRGEEFYEQY TRBJ2-7 TRBV5-1 few .
ASSQVDSGQIIQETQY TRBJ2-5 TRBV14 many TRBD1
ASSSTGDFSYEQY TRBJ2-7 TRBV7-6 few TRBD1
ASSMKGYTEAF TRBJ1-1 TRBV19 once .
ASSGSLRGGWNEQF TRBJ2-1 TRBV9 . TRBD2
ASTGDGSSYNEQF TRBJ2-1 TRBV7-2 . .